This T cell receptor (beta chain) was identified in a study of shared clonotypes between healthy human individuals. Study details: CD4 naive and memory got three plates each, CD8 naive two, CD8 memory one.

Concerning this clone: Antigen: not known.

Study-wide results and caveats: Non-shared clonotypes were found to have lower generation probabilities than the clonotypes that were shared by all four of the sorted-subset donors.

CDR3 length: 13 residues. Germline V gene data show CDR1 as MGHRA and CDR2 as YSYEKL. The V gene lost 8 bases and the J gene lost 9 bases, with 17 bases spanning the gap. CD8 cells regarded as naive lacked CD45RO, were positively chosen for CCR7, and omitted terminally differentiated effector memory CD45RA+ cells. There were only Caucasian adults among the donors, and all lived in Nashville, Tennessee. Data came from immunoSEQ multiplex PCR; TCRdb stores just in-frame clones and leaves some out. The data contain nearly 2 million clones, just under 95% of them seen just once; the ten biggest clones take up more than 0.9%.

The TCR was taken from a man younger than 35 in good health. The chain uses TRBV4-1 and TRBJ2-1, with D perhaps given as TRBD1 or TRBD2 (5 bases each). The sequencing input was naive CD8+ T cells sorted from blood. CDR3 nucleotide sequence: TGCGCCAGCTCCTCACCCCCGGGGACTGAGCAGTTCTTC. Translating it yields CASSSPPGTEQFF.